Listed here are 14 T cell receptor beta chains from one sample, sequenced in a study of T cells in Graves' hyperthyroidism and ophthalmopathy. Amplified TCR beta CDR3 regions derived from RNA transcripts. A first-round RT-PCR of the TCR CDR3 used the HTBI primer set. TCRdb reprocessed the multiplex PCR reads with MiXCR, giving one entry per CDR3 protein. The table has more than 300,000 distinct CDR3 sequences, about 18% seen once. The specimen was blood. These receptor sequences come from a young woman with Graves' hyperthyroidism that later progressed to Graves' ophthalmopathy.

This clonotype has ten or more counts. The CDR3 spells CASSYPGPNTEAFF. CDR3 DNA: TGTGCCAGTAGTTATCCGGGCCCAAACACTGAAGCTTTCTTT. The gene calls are TRBV19 and TRBJ1-1; D is unclear. The germline gives CDR1 LNHDA, CDR2 SQIVND (reference sequence). V lost 5 bases and J lost 2, with 12 bases in between. The CDR3 has 14 amino acids.

This clonotype was seen at least ten times. The V and J genes are TRBV7-2 and TRBJ2-2; D gene unclear. The V gene lost 4 bases and the J gene lost 1 base, with 1 base spanning the gap. Germline lookup yields CDR1 SGHTA and CDR2 FQGNSA. The CDR3 is 12 amino acids. CDR3 sequence: CASSWNTGELFF. In DNA, the CDR3 is TGTGCCAGCAGCTGGAACACCGGGGAGCTGTTTTTT.

This clonotype was detected many times. The J gene is TRBJ1-3, the V gene TRBV24-1; D is ambiguous. The CDR3 runs to 12 residues. The V end was cut by 9 bases, the J end by 3 bases, with 8 bases between. CDR1 and CDR2 (germline): KGHDR, SFDVKD. The CDR3 nucleotides are TGTGCCACCGTAGCTCGTGGAAACACCATATATTTT. It specifies CATVARGNTIYF.

This clonotype was detected only a few times. The chain joins TRBV28 to TRBJ1-2; D uncertain. Per the germline V gene, CDR1 is MDHEN and CDR2 is SYDVKM. The CDR3 length is 12 residues. Between the trimmed V and J ends, which lost 10 bases and 4 bases, there was a span of 13 bases. The CDR3 DNA reads as TGTGCCACTAGACCACAGTTCTATGGCTACACCTTC. Translation: CATRPQFYGYTF.

This clonotype has a count of ten or more. The rearrangement uses TRBV20-1 and TRBJ1-4; no definite D call. The V end was cut by 4 bases, the J end by 6 bases, with 21 bases between. Germline V gene sequence: CDR1 DFQATT, CDR2 SNEGSKA (reference sequence). This CDR3 is 16 amino acids long. CDR3 residues: CSAMGPLRGGYEKLFF. Written as DNA, the CDR3 is TGCAGTGCTATGGGCCCCTTGCGTGGAGGGTATGAAAAACTGTTTTTT.

This clonotype came up a few times. The V and J genes are TRBV24-1 and TRBJ2-5, with 10 bases lining up with TRBD2. CDR1 is KGHDR, CDR2 SFDVKD, per germline. This CDR3 is built from 16 residues. V lost 3 bases, J lost 2 bases, and 5 bases stayed unmatched. The CDR3 bases are TGTGCCACCAGTGATCCAAAGACTAGCGGGCAAGAGACCCAGTACTTC. It is translated as CATSDPKTSGQETQYF.

There are many counts of this clonotype. V and J are TRBV11-2 and TRBJ2-4; a weak D match, TRBD1 (6 bases). This CDR3 contains 13 residues. CDR1 and CDR2 from the germline V gene are SGHAT and FQNNGV. Trimming cost V 5 bases and J 4 bases, with 9 bases left between them. CDR3 protein: CASSHTGKNIQYF. The CDR3 coding sequence is TGTGCCAGCAGCCACACAGGGAAAAACATTCAGTACTTC.

This clonotype was detected ten times or more. The chain recombines TRBV12-3 or TRBV12-4 with TRBJ2-1; 8 bases agree with TRBD2. The V and J ends lost 5 bases and 4 bases, in that order; junction bases with no gene match: 7. CDR3 length equals 15 residues. CDR3 sequence reads: CASSPTSGFYNEQFF. As DNA, the CDR3 is TGTGCCAGCAGTCCTACTAGCGGCTTTTACAATGAGCAGTTCTTC.

This clonotype was observed at least ten times. The rearrangement joins TRBV19 to TRBJ1-1; D is ambiguous. This CDR3 has 13 residues. The germline V gene encodes CDR1 LNHDA and CDR2 SQIVND (reference sequence). V was pared by 5 bases and J by 1 base, with 8 bases between. Here the CDR3 reads CASSFLRNTEAFF. DNA of the CDR3: TGTGCCAGTAGTTTTTTGCGGAACACTGAAGCTTTCTTT.

There are many counts of this clonotype. The J gene is TRBJ1-1, the V gene TRBV6-1; D gene uncertain. The V end was cut by 1 base, the J end by 3 bases, with 6 bases between. CDR1 MNHNS and CDR2 SASEGT come from the germline V gene. The CDR3 spans 13 residues. For the CDR3, the DNA is TGTGCCAGCAGTGAAGGGGAGTACACTGAAGCTTTCTTT. The encoded protein is CASSEGEYTEAFF.

This clonotype was seen repeatedly, ten times or more. This rearrangement joins TRBV5-5 to TRBJ1-2, with D hard to call. The CDR3 spans 14 residues. V lost 4 bases and J 4 bases, leaving 14 bases between the germline ends. In germline, CDR1 is SGHKS, CDR2 YYEKEE (reference sequence). The CDR3 loop is CASSPTGRSYGYTF. The CDR3 coding sequence is TGTGCCAGCAGCCCCACCGGACGAAGCTATGGCTACACCTTC.

There are many counts of this clonotype. V usage is TRBV5-1 and J usage is TRBJ2-3; no firm D call. The CDR3 consists of 16 residues. V lost 3 bases to trimming and J lost 4 bases, with 18 bases between them. The germline gives CDR1 SGHRS, CDR2 YFSETQ. The CDR3 DNA sequence: TGCGCCAGCAGCTCCTACAGACCATCGGGCGCAGATACGCAGTATTTT. Its protein product is CASSSYRPSGADTQYF.

The sample holds many counts of this clonotype. For the CDR3, the DNA is TGCGCCAGCAGCTTGGGGGATACTAGCGGGGGCCAAGAGACCCAGTACTTC. It encodes CASSLGDTSGGQETQYF. The chain uses TRBV5-1 and TRBJ2-5; 11 nucleotides line up with TRBD2. This CDR3 is built from 17 residues. The germline CDR1 and CDR2 sequences are SGHRS and YFSETQ. J gave up 1 base and V 0 bases, and 5 bases lay outside the gene matches.

This clonotype was counted many times. V and J are TRBV28 and TRBJ1-1; D uncertain. Germline-derived CDR1 and CDR2 are MDHEN and SYDVKM. The ends were cut back, 8 bases at V and 6 bases at J, with 19 bases in the middle. This CDR3 contains 14 residues. The CDR3 reads CASSHPAAFSEAFF. CDR3 DNA: TGTGCCAGCTCCCACCCCGCCGCTTTCTCTGAAGCTTTCTTT.